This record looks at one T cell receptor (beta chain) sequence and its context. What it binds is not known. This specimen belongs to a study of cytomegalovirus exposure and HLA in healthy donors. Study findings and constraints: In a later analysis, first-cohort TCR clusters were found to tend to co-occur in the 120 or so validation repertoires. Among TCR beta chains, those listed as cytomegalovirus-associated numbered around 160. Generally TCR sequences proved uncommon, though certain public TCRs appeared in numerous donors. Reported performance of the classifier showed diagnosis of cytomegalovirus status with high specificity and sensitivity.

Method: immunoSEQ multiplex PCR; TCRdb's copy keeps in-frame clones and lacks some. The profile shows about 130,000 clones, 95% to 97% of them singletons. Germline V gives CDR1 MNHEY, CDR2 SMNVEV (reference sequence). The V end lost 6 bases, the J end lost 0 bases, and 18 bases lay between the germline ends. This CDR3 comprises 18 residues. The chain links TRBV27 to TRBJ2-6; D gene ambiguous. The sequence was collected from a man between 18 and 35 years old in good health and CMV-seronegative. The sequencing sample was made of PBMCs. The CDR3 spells CASSLRSASHSGANVLTF. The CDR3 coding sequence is TGTGCCAGCAGCTTGAGGAGCGCTTCTCACTCTGGGGCCAACGTCCTGACTTTC.